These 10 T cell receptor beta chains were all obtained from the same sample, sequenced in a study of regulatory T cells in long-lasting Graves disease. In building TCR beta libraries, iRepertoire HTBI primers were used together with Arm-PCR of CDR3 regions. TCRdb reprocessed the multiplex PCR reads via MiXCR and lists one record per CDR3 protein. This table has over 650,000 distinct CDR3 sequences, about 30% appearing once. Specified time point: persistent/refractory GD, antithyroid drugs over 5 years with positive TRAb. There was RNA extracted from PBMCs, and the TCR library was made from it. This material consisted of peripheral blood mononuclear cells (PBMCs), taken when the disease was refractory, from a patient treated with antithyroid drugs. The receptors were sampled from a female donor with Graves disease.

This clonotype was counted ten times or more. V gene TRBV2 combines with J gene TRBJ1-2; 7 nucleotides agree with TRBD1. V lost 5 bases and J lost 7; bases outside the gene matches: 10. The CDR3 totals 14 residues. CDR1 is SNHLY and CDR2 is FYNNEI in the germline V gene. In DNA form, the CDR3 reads TGTGCCAGCAGTCAAATAATATCAGGGGGTGGCTACACCTTC. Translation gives CASSQIISGGGYTF.

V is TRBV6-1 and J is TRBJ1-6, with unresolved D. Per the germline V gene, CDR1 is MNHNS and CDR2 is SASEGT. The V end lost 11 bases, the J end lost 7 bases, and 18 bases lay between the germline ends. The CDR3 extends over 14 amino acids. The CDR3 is CASRDGVRNSPLHF. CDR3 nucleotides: TGTGCCTCAAGAGACGGGGTTAGGAATTCACCCCTCCACTTT.

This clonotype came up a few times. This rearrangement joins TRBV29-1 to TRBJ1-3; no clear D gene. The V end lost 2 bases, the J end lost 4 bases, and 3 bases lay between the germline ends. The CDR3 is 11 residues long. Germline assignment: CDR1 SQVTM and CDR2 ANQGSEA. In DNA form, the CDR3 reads TGCAGCGTTGAACGGGGAAACACCATATATTTT. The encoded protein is CSVERGNTIYF. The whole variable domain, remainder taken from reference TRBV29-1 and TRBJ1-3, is SAVISQKPSRDICQRGTSLTIQCQVDSQVTMMFWYRQQPGQSLTLIATANQGSEATYESGFVIDKFPISRPNLTFSTLTVSNMSPEDSSIYLCSVERGNTIYFGEGSWLTVV.

CDR3 sequence (DNA): TGTGCCAGCAGTGAAGGCCAGAGCGCAACTAATGAAAAACTGTTTTTT. This sequence encodes CASSEGQSATNEKLFF. The chain couples TRBV25-1 to TRBJ1-4, with D unresolved. The CDR3 contains 16 residues. V shed 2 bases and J shed 0 bases, with 10 bases lying between them. The germline gives CDR1 MGHDK, CDR2 SYGVNS.

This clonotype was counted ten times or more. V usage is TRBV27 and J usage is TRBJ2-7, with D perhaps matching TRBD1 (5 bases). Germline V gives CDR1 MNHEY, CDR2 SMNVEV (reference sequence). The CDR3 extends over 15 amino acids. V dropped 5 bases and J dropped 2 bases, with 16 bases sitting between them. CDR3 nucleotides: TGTGCCAGCAGTGCGTCCTCGGCAGGGACCTACGAGCAGTACTTC. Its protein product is CASSASSAGTYEQYF.

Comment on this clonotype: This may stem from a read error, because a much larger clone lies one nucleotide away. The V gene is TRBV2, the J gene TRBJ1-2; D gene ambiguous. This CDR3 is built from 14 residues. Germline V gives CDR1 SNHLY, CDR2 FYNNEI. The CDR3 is CASSETEYNYGYAF. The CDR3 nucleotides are TGTGCCAGCAGTGAAACAGAATATAACTATGGCTACGCCTTC.

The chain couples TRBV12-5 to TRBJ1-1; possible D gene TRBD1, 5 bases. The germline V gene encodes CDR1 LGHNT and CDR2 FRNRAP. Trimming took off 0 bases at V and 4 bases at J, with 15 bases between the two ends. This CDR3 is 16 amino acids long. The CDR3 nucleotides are TGTGCTAGTGGTTTGGTAGTCCGGCGGGGGGGCACTGAAGCTTTCTTT. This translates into CASGLVVRRGGTEAFF.

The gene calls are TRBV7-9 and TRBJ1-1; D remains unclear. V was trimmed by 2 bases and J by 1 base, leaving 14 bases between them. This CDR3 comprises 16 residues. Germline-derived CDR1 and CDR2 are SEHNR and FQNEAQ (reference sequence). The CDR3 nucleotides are TGTGCCAGCAGCTTATGGGCGCCCGGGAGGAACACTGAAGCTTTCTTT. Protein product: CASSLWAPGRNTEAFF.

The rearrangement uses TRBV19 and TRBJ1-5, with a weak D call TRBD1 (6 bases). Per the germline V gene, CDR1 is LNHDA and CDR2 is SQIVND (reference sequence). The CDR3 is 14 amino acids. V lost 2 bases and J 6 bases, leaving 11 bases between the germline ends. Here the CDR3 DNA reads TGTGCCAGTAGTATAACAGGGCGGCTTCAGCCCCAGCATTTT. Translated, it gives CASSITGRLQPQHF.

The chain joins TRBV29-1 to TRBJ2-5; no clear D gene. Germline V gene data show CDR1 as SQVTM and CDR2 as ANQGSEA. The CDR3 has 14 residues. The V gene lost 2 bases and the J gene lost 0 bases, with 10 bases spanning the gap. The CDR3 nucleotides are TGCAGCGTTGAATCTCAGAAGTACCAAGAGACCCAGTACTTC. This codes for CSVESQKYQETQYF.